This T cell receptor (beta chain) was captured by sequencing in a study of regulatory T cells in long-lasting Graves disease. This clonotype was counted many times. Noted time point: newly diagnosed GD, antithyroid drugs for less than 3 months. There was RNA extracted from PBMCs, and the TCR library was made from it. Building the TCR beta libraries relied on iRepertoire HTBI primers, and CDR3 regions underwent Arm-PCR. TCRdb reanalysed the multiplex PCR reads using MiXCR and keeps one entry per CDR3 protein. The top ten clones hold 10% of a sample with hundreds of thousands of distinct CDR3 sequences, approximately 15% of them seen once. Germline V lookup: CDR1 SGHTA, CDR2 FQGNSA. This CDR3 region has 16 residues. The V gene lost 1 base and the J gene lost 7 bases, with 20 bases spanning the gap. A further study also used this sample, focusing on T cells in Graves' hyperthyroidism and ophthalmopathy. That report adds: Based on clinical symptoms, serum thyroxine and TRAb, thyroid ultrasound and orbital computed tomography, diagnoses were reached. Researchers found most expanded thyroid clonotypes above 0.001 in blood as well.

The sequence was obtained from a man between 25 and 39 years old with Graves disease. This material consisted of peripheral blood mononuclear cells (PBMCs), taken at new diagnosis, from a patient treated with antithyroid drugs. The chain links TRBV7-2 to TRBJ2-7, with D possibly being TRBD1 (6 bases). The CDR3, as DNA: TGTGCCAGCAGCTTAGAGGGCCCGCACAGGGCTCGGGAGCAGTACTTC. Translation gives CASSLEGPHRAREQYF.